What follows is one TCR beta chain and its context. This CDR3 is built from 17 residues. The ends lost 2 bases at V and 6 bases at J; junction bases unmatched: 12. The germline V gene encodes CDR1 DFQATT and CDR2 SNEGSKA (reference sequence). RNA transcripts gave rise to amplified TCR beta CDR3 regions. Researchers ran a first-round RT-PCR on the TCR CDR3 using the HTBI primer set. TCRdb passed the multiplex PCR reads through MiXCR, listing each CDR3 protein once. This sample has approximately 300,000 distinct CDR3 sequences; approximately 15% occur once, and the top ten carry approximately 60%. These data belong to a study of T cells in Graves' hyperthyroidism and ophthalmopathy.

Input material: blood. This receptor was obtained from a woman in her fifties or sixties with Graves' ophthalmopathy. This chain links TRBV20-1 with TRBJ2-7; 14 positions agree with TRBD2. The DNA of the CDR3 is TGCAGTGCTAGACTCAGGGGACTAGCGGGAGACCAACGCGAGCAGTACTTC. It is translated as CSARLRGLAGDQREQYF.